Below, 21 T cell receptor beta chains from the same sample are listed, as sequenced in a study of CD8+ T cells in alopecia areata. In each case, RNA was isolated and then reverse transcribed into cDNA as the sequencing template. TCRdb's copy holds only in-frame clones and misses some; the assay was immunoSEQ multiplex PCR. The profile shows about 200,000 clones, about 58% of them singletons. The treatment was: oral pan-JAK inhibitor, 5-10 mg twice daily. Sequencing was performed on CD4+ T cells sorted from blood, taken at week 4, from a patient treated with tofacitinib. Every receptor here comes from a human donor with alopecia areata.

The CDR3 loop reads CASRLTEGQLNEKLFF. The DNA of the CDR3 is TGCGCCAGCAGGCTAACGGAGGGGCAGTTAAATGAAAAACTGTTTTTT. The chain uses TRBV4-3 and TRBJ1-4, with a possible D match to TRBD1 (5 bases). The germline gives CDR1 LGHNA, CDR2 YSLEER. This CDR3 comprises 16 residues. Trimming took off 6 bases at V and 5 bases at J, with 19 bases between the two ends.

The gene calls are TRBV30 and TRBJ1-1; 7 bases align to TRBD1. CDR3 length: 14 residues. From germline, CDR1 is GTSNPN and CDR2 SVGIG (reference sequence). The V gene end was trimmed by 3 bases and the J gene end by 1 base; junction bases not matched to a gene: 5. The CDR3 reads CAWRTDRQNTEAFF. The CDR3 nucleotides read TGTGCCTGGAGGACGGACAGGCAGAACACTGAAGCTTTCTTT.

The rearrangement links TRBV4-3 to TRBJ2-3; tentatively, D is TRBD2 (5 bases). Looked up from germline, CDR1 is LGHNA and CDR2 is YSLEER. V was pared by 4 bases and J by 0 bases, with 11 bases between. The CDR3 consists of 15 residues. As DNA, the CDR3 is TGCGCCAGCAGCCGCGGAGGAAGTAGCACAGATACGCAGTATTTT. It is translated as CASSRGGSSTDTQYF.

This chain connects TRBV5-1 to TRBJ1-2, with D possibly matching TRBD1 (5 bases). CDR1 is SGHRS and CDR2 is YFSETQ in the germline V gene. This CDR3 contains 12 residues. V lost 3 bases, J lost 4 bases, and 7 bases lay in between. The CDR3 protein is CASSYDSYGYTF. In nucleotides, the CDR3 is TGCGCCAGCAGCTACGACAGCTATGGCTACACCTTC.

The chain joins TRBV15 to TRBJ2-5; 11 bases match TRBD2. In germline, CDR1 is LNHNV, CDR2 YYDKDF (reference sequence). The CDR3 extends over 18 amino acids. V was pared by 1 base and J by 0 bases, with 7 bases of the junction left unmatched. CDR3 in DNA: TGTGCCACCAGCAGAGGAGACTCTAGCGGGGGGTACCAAGAGACCCAGTACTTC. The encoded protein is CATSRGDSSGGYQETQYF.

The chain links TRBV5-4 to TRBJ1-4, with D tentatively TRBD1 (6 bases). CDR1 and CDR2 (germline): SGHNT, YYREEE (reference sequence). This CDR3 region has 13 residues. The V gene lost 4 bases and the J gene lost 7 bases, with 11 bases spanning the gap. The CDR3 is CASSAGAAEKLFF. The CDR3 DNA follows: TGTGCCAGCAGCGCGGGGGCAGCTGAAAAACTGTTTTTT.

This chain links TRBV2 with TRBJ2-7; 9 positions agree with TRBD2. Germline V lookup: CDR1 SNHLY, CDR2 FYNNEI. V trimming: 4 bases; J trimming: 4 bases; junction bases outside the gene matches: 5. CDR3 size: 14 residues. In DNA, the CDR3 is TGTGCCAGCAGTGCGGCGGGGGGGCGGTACGAGCAGTACTTC. It is translated as CASSAAGGRYEQYF.

The rearrangement uses TRBV12-5 and TRBJ2-3; possible D gene TRBD2, 5 bases. Germline lookup yields CDR1 LGHNT and CDR2 FRNRAP. This CDR3 contains 14 residues. The V end lost 7 bases, the J end lost 2 bases, and 13 bases lay between the germline ends. The CDR3 DNA reads as TGTGCTAGTGCCCGGGGATTGGACACAGATACGCAGTATTTT. Protein: CASARGLDTDTQYF.

The chain links TRBV29-1 to TRBJ1-1, with 9 nucleotides matching TRBD1. V was pared by 5 bases and J by 3 bases, with 10 bases of the junction left unmatched. This CDR3 region has 15 residues. The germline gives CDR1 SQVTM, CDR2 ANQGSEA. The CDR3 DNA reads as TGCAGCGTTAATCCGGGACAGGGAATTTACACTGAAGCTTTCTTT. Translated: CSVNPGQGIYTEAFF.

The chain uses TRBV30 and TRBJ2-7; the D gene is possibly TRBD1 (6 bases). Per germline, CDR1 GTSNPN and CDR2 SVGIG (reference sequence). The CDR3 contains 15 residues. V was clipped by 3 bases and J by 5 bases, with 20 bases between them. CDR3 protein: CAWSNQQGAKNEQYF. DNA for the CDR3: TGTGCCTGGAGCAATCAACAGGGTGCTAAAAACGAGCAGTACTTC.

The chain carries TRBV30 and TRBJ1-2, with D possibly matching TRBD1 (5 bases). In germline, CDR1 is GTSNPN, CDR2 SVGIG (reference sequence). The CDR3 is made up of 13 amino acids. Trimming pared 0 bases from V and 6 bases from J, leaving 11 bases between. The CDR3 DNA reads as TGTGCCTGGAGTGTAGAAGGGGCGAATGGCTACACCTTC. It specifies CAWSVEGANGYTF.

This chain joins TRBV6-5 and TRBJ2-2; maybe TRBD1 (6 bases). The CDR3 runs to 12 residues. Germline V gene sequence: CDR1 MNHEY, CDR2 SVGAGI. Between the trimmed V and J ends, which lost 5 bases and 7 bases, there was a span of 8 bases. The CDR3 bases are TGTGCCAGCAGTACACAGGGCGGGGAGCTGTTTTTT. Its translation is CASSTQGGELFF.

The chain employs TRBV9 and TRBJ2-3; D gene unclear. Germline values: CDR1 SGDLS, CDR2 YYNGEE. CDR3 size: 14 residues. V was shortened by 4 bases and J by 2 bases, with 11 bases between the two germline ends. As DNA, the CDR3 is TGTGCCAGCAGCCTCTTGCAGTACACAGATACGCAGTATTTT. It specifies CASSLLQYTDTQYF.

This chain joins TRBV29-1 and TRBJ2-5; 7 bases match TRBD2. V lost 6 bases to trimming and J lost 2 bases; unmatched junction nucleotides: 6. This CDR3 contains 13 residues. CDR1 SQVTM and CDR2 ANQGSEA come from the germline V gene. The CDR3 is CSVLVGGQETQYF. CDR3 nucleotides: TGCAGCGTCTTAGTCGGGGGGCAAGAGACCCAGTACTTC.

This chain connects TRBV29-1 to TRBJ2-1; tentative D call: TRBD2 (5 bases). Germline CDR1 SQVTM, CDR2 ANQGSEA. Trimming removed 1 base at V and 12 bases at J, with 13 bases between. The CDR3 is made up of 12 amino acids. The CDR3 bases are TGCAGCGTTGAAGGGTCGGGGAATTGGCAGTTCTTC. Amino acids: CSVEGSGNWQFF.

This clone came up a few times. V gene TRBV29-1 combines with J gene TRBJ2-5; a weak D match, TRBD2 (6 bases). The germline CDR1 and CDR2 sequences are SQVTM and ANQGSEA. The CDR3 sequence is 12 residues long. V was trimmed by 3 bases and J by 4 bases, leaving 9 bases between them. This CDR3 reads CSVERGAETQYF. The DNA of the CDR3 is TGCAGCGTTGAGCGGGGCGCAGAGACCCAGTACTTC.

This clone was counted between two and nine times. The same CDR3 also results from other DNA sequences found in this sample. The chain combines TRBV30 with TRBJ1-6, with 8 bases identical to TRBD1. V lost 6 bases and J lost 7; bases outside the gene matches: 11. Germline CDR1 and CDR2: GTSNPN and SVGIG (reference sequence). This CDR3 region has 15 residues. In DNA, the CDR3 is TGTGCCTGCCCACTCGGAGGACAGGGCAATTCACCCCTCCACTTT. It encodes CACPLGGQGNSPLHF.

This clone was detected only a few times. This chain uses TRBV14 with TRBJ1-2; D gene unclear. CDR3 length: 15 residues. CDR1 and CDR2 from the germline V gene are SGHDN and FVKESK. V shed 0 bases and J shed 4 bases, with 12 bases lying between them. The CDR3 nucleotides are TGTGCCAGCAGCCAAGATGCCAGAGGCTTCTATGGCTACACCTTC. Translated, it gives CASSQDARGFYGYTF.

This clone was observed a few times. The chain employs TRBV7-9 and TRBJ2-5; D possibly corresponds to TRBD2 (6 bases). CDR3 length: 14 residues. The V gene lost 5 bases and the J gene lost 2 bases, with 12 bases spanning the gap. Germline-derived CDR1 and CDR2 are SEHNR and FQNEAQ (reference sequence). This CDR3 reads CASSKAGLQETQYF. The CDR3 DNA reads as TGTGCCAGCAGCAAGGCGGGACTTCAAGAGACCCAGTACTTC.

The table lists this clone with a few counts. This chain links TRBV29-1 with TRBJ2-1; 9 nucleotides match TRBD2. The length of the CDR3 is 13 residues. V was clipped by 6 bases and J by 10 bases; unmatched bases: 10. Germline V lookup: CDR1 SQVTM, CDR2 ANQGSEA. The CDR3 reads CSVAGGYSSEQFF. CDR3 DNA sequence: TGCAGCGTAGCGGGGGGATACTCCTCGGAGCAGTTCTTC.

The rearrangement uses TRBV10-3 and TRBJ2-2; 9 bases match TRBD2. Germline V gives CDR1 ENHRY, CDR2 SYGVKD. The CDR3 sequence is 14 residues long. The V gene end was trimmed by 7 bases and the J gene end by 6 bases; junction bases not matched to a gene: 6. This CDR3 is CAITRTSAAGELFF. CDR3 DNA: TGTGCCATCACTAGGACTAGCGCCGCCGGGGAGCTGTTTTTT.